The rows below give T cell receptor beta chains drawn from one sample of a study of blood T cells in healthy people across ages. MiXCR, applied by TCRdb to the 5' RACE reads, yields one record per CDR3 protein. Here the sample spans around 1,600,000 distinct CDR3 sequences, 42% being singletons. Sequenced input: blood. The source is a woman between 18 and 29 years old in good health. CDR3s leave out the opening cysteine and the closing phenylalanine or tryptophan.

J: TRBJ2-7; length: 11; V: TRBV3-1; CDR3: ASSVNRGNEQY
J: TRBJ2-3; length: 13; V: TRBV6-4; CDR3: ASRDRGGSGDTQY
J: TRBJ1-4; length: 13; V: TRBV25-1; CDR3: ASSGSTATNEKLF
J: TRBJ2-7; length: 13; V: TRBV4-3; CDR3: ASSQDRVLTYEQY
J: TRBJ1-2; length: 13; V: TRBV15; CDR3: ATSRGGLKNYGYT
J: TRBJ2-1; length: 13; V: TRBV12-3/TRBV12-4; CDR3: ASSFGDKREERWF
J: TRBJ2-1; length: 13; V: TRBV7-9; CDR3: ASSGAGDQFNEQF
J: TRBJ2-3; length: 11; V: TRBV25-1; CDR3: ASSAAGSYTQY
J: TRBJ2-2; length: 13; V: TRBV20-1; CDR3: SAPSGDKGTGELF
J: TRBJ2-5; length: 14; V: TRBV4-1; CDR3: ASSQVPRQIRGTQY
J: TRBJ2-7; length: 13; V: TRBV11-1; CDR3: ASSEWTGQHYEQY
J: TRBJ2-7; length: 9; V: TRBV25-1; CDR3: ASSEGVSQY
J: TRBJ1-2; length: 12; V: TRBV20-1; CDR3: SAGAGAGHYGYT
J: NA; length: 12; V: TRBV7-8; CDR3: ASSLDMGADEQY
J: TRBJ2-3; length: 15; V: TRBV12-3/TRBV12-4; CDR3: ASSSSGLAQGADTQY
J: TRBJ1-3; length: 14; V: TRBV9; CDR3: ASSGRQPNSGNTIY
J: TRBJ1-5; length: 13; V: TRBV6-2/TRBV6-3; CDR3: ASMKGALLNQPQH
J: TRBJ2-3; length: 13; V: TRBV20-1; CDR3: SAYHFSGFTDTQY
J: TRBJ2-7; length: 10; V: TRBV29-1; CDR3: SVVDTRYEQY
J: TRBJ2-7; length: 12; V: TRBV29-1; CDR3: SVKHRDRGYEQY
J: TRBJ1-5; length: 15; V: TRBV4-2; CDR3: ASSPLGEGYGNQPQH
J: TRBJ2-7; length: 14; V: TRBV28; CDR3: ASNQVARVSSYEQY
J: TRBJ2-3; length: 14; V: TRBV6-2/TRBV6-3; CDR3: ASSFRAPYGADTQY
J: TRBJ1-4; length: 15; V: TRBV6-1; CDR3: ASSHLYQTAKNEKLF
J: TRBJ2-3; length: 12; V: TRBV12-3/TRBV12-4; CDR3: ASVWGRRTDTQY
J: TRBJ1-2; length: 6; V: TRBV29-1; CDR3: SVEGYT
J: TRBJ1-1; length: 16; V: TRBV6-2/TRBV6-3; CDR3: ASSYIRVWAVSNTEAF
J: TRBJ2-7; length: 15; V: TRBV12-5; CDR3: ASGTFATPIPRNEQY
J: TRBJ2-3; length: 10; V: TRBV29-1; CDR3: SENRVSGTQY
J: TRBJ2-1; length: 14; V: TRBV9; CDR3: ASSAGLAGGYNEQF
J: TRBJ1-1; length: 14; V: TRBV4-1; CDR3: ASSQPRTGVNTEAF
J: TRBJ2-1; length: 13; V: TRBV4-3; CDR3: ASSQEGLPNNEQF
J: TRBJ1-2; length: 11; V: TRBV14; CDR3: ASSQARNYGYI
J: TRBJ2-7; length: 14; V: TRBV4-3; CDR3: ASSQVGGQGQYEQY
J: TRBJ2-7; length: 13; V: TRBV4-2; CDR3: ASSQEGQHSYEQY
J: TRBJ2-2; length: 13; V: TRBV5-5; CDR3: ASSPDTFQTGELF
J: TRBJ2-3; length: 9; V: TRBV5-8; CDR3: ASSLGSAQY
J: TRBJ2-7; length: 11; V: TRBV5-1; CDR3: ASRDTFSYEQY
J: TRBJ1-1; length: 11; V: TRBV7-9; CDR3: ASSFTGFTEAF
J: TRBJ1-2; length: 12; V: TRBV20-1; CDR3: SASLDRALFGYT